This section outlines one T cell receptor (beta chain) sequence together with its context. Produced via immunoSEQ multiplex PCR; TCRdb's table is partial and in-frame only. This sample carries approximately 70,000 clones, about 92% of them seen once, and the ten largest clones take over 1%. This sample stems from a study of T cell changes during pregnancy in multiple sclerosis. Germline CDR1 SEHNR, CDR2 FQNEAQ (reference sequence). Germline trimming cut 8 bases from V and 5 bases from J; bases unmatched to any gene: 13. This CDR3 region has 17 residues. The V call is TRBV7-9, the J call TRBJ2-7; 15 bases align to TRBD2. This receptor was taken from a female donor with multiple sclerosis, enrolled in a pregnancy study. This material consisted of peripheral blood, taken in the third trimester of pregnancy. The CDR3 protein is CASRKPGLAGGADEQYF. The CDR3 DNA sequence: TGTGCCAGCCGCAAACCGGGACTAGCGGGAGGAGCCGACGAGCAGTACTTC. The whole variable domain, remainder taken from reference TRBV7-9 and TRBJ2-7, is DTGVSQNPRHKITKRGQNVTFRCDPISEHNRLYWYRQTLGQGPEFLTYFQNEAQLEKSRLLSDRFSAERPKGSFSTLEIQRTEQGDSAMYLCASRKPGLAGGADEQYFGPGTRLTVT.